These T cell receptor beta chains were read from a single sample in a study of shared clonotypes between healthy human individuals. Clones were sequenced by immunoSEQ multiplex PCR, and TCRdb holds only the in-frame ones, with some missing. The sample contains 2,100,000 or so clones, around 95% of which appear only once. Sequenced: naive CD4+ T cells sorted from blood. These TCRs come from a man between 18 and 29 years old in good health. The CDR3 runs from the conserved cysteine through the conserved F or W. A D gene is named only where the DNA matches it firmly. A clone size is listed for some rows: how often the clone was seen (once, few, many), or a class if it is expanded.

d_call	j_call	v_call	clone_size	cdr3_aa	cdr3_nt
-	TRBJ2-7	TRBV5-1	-	CASSLGQSTYEQYF	TGCGCCAGCAGCTTGGGACAGTCGACCTACGAGCAGTACTTC
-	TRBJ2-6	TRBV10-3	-	CAIRRGLNVLTF	TGTGCCATCAGAAGGGGTCTCAACGTCCTGACTTTC
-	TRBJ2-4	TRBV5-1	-	CASSLGASGIQYF	TGCGCCAGCAGCTTGGGTGCTAGTGGGATTCAGTACTTC
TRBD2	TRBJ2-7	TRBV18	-	CASSPGRETYEQYF	TGTGCCAGCTCCCCGGGGAGGGAAACCTACGAGCAGTACTTC
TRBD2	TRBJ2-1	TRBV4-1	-	CASSRGLAGAFNEQFF	TGCGCCAGCAGCCGGGGACTAGCGGGAGCTTTCAATGAGCAGTTCTTC
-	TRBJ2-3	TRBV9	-	CASSSQGDTRDTQYF	TGTGCCAGCAGCTCCCAAGGGGACACCCGGGATACGCAGTATTTT
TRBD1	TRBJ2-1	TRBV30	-	CAWNRDRGNEQFF	TGTGCCTGGAACCGGGACAGGGGCAATGAGCAGTTCTTC
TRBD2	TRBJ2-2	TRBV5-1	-	CASSFGLATTGELFF	TGCGCCAGCAGCTTCGGACTAGCGACCACCGGGGAGCTGTTTTTT
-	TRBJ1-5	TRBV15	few	CATSREGKSNQPQHF	TGTGCCACCAGCAGAGAGGGGAAGAGCAATCAGCCCCAGCATTTT
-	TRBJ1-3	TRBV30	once	CAWGGNTIYF	TGTGCCTGGGGAGGAAACACCATATATTTT
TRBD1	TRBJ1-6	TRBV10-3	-	CAIRNRDSDNSPLHF	TGTGCCATCAGAAATCGGGACAGCGATAATTCACCCCTCCACTTT
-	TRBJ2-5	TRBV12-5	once	CASGQSGRQETQYF	TGTGCTAGTGGACAGTCAGGGAGACAAGAGACCCAGTACTTC
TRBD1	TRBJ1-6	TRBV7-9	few	CASSFSGGAAPLHF	TGTGCCAGCAGCTTCTCAGGGGGCGCCGCACCCCTCCACTTT
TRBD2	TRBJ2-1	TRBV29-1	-	CSVLAGGPWTYNEQFF	TGCAGCGTTTTAGCGGGAGGGCCGTGGACCTACAATGAGCAGTTCTTC
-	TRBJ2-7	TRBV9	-	CASSVGSGHTYEQYF	TGTGCCAGCAGCGTAGGATCGGGACACACTTACGAGCAGTACTTC
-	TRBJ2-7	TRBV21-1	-	CASSKGLERVEQYF	TGTGCCAGCAGCAAAGGACTAGAGAGGGTCGAGCAGTACTTC
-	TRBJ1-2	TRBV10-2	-	CASSGGGPGYTF	TGCGCCAGCAGTGGGGGAGGTCCTGGCTACACCTTC
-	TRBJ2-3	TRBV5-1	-	CASSWGRSDPDTQYF	TGCGCCAGCAGCTGGGGGCGGTCCGACCCAGATACGCAGTATTTT
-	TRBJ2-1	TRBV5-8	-	CASRPGALNNEQFF	TGTGCCAGCAGACCAGGGGCGCTCAACAATGAGCAGTTCTTC
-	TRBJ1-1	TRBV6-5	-	CASSYSSLRTEAFF	TGTGCCAGCAGTTACTCCTCACTACGGACTGAAGCTTTCTTT
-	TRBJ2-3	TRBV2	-	CASSESRSTDTQYF	TGTGCCAGCAGCGAATCTAGGAGCACAGATACGCAGTATTTT
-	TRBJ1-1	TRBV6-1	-	CASTFRAGFEAFF	TGTGCCAGCACATTTAGGGCTGGGTTTGAAGCTTTCTTT
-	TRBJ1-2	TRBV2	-	CASSEARVGYTF	TGTGCCAGCAGTGAAGCCCGGGTCGGCTACACCTTC
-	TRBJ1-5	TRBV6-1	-	CASRVGQTQPQHF	TGTGCCAGCAGGGTCGGACAGACCCAGCCCCAGCATTTT
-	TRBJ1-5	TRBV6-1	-	CASSDERLYSNQPQHF	TGTGCCAGCAGTGATGAGAGGCTTTATAGCAATCAGCCCCAGCATTTT
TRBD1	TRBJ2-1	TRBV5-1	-	CASSLGGTAGWGEQFF	TGCGCCAGCAGCTTGGGAGGGACAGCCGGTTGGGGTGAGCAGTTCTTC
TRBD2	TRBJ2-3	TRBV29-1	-	CSVRAGVSTDTQYF	TGCAGCGTCCGCGCGGGGGTAAGCACAGATACGCAGTATTTT
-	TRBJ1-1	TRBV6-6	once	CATEEPGSTEAFF	TGTGCCACCGAAGAGCCTGGTAGCACTGAAGCTTTCTTT
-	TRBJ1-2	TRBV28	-	CASSLSPQGNYGYTF	TGTGCCAGCAGTTTATCCCCTCAGGGGAACTATGGCTACACCTTC
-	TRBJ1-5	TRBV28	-	CASTQGLDQPQHF	TGTGCCAGCACCCAGGGGTTAGATCAGCCCCAGCATTTT
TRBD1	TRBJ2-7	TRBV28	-	CASSPDRGHYEQYF	TGTGCCAGCAGCCCCGACAGGGGACACTACGAGCAGTACTTC
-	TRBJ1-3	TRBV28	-	CASSFSVPGNTIYF	TGTGCCAGCAGTTTTTCAGTCCCTGGAAACACCATATATTTT
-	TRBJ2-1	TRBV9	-	CASSVDVGEQFF	TGTGCCAGCAGCGTTGATGTGGGTGAGCAGTTCTTC
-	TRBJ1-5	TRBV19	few	CASSILTDYNQPQHF	TGTGCCAGTAGTATACTGACAGACTACAATCAGCCCCAGCATTTT
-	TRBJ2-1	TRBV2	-	CASREDRYNEQFF	TGTGCCAGCAGGGAAGACAGATACAATGAGCAGTTCTTC
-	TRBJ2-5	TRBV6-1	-	CATREETQYF	TGTGCCACCAGGGAGGAGACCCAGTACTTC
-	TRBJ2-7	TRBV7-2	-	CASSLVGTSTYEQYF	TGTGCCAGCAGCTTAGTAGGGACATCTACCTACGAGCAGTACTTC
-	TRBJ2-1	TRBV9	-	CASSVGGLGNEQFF	TGTGCCAGCAGCGTAGGGGGGTTAGGCAATGAGCAGTTCTTC
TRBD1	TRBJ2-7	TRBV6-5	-	CASSYSRQGIYEQYF	TGTGCCAGCAGTTACTCGAGACAGGGTATCTACGAGCAGTACTTC
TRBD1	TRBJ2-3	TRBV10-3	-	CAISYSGTGITDTQYF	TGTGCCATCAGTTATTCCGGGACAGGGATAACAGATACGCAGTATTTT
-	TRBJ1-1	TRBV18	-	CASSPEMAGHAFF	TGTGCCAGCTCACCAGAAATGGCAGGGCATGCTTTCTTT
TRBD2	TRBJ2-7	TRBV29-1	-	CSTRLAGSYEQYF	TGCAGCACGCGACTAGCGGGCTCCTACGAGCAGTACTTC
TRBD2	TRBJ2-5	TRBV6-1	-	CATRGLDQETQYF	TGTGCCACCCGAGGACTAGATCAAGAGACCCAGTACTTC
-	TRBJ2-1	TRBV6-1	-	CASSWGSLNNEQFF	TGTGCCAGCAGCTGGGGCAGCCTCAACAATGAGCAGTTCTTC
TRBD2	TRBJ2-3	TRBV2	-	CASSEGLAGPPSTDTQYF	TGTGCCAGCAGTGAAGGACTAGCGGGGCCACCTAGCACAGATACGCAGTATTTT
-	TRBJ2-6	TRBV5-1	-	CASSVQPGANVLTF	TGCGCCAGCAGCGTCCAACCTGGGGCCAACGTCCTGACTTTC